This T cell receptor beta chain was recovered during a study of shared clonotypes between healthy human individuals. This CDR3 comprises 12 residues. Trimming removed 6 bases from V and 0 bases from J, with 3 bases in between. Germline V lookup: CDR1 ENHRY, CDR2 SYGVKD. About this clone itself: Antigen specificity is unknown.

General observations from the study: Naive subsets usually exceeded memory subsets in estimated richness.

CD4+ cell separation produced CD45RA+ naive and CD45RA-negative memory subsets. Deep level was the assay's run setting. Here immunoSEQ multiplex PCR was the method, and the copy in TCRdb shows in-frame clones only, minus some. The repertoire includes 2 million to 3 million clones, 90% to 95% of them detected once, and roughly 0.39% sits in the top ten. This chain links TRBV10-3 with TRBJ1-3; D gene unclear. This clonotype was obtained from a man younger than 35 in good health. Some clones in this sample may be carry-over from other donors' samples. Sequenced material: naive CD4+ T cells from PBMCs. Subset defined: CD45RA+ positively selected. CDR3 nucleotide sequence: TGTGCCATCAGGAGCTCTGGAAACACCATATATTTT. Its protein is CAIRSSGNTIYF.